This T cell receptor (beta chain) was sequenced in a study of technical replicates of blood from several donors. In this sample, this clone turned up once. Germline CDR1 and CDR2: LNHDA and SQIVND (reference sequence). The CDR3 sequence is 14 residues long. Unmatched junction bases numbered 10, after V lost 10 bases and J lost 5 bases. The method was immunoSEQ multiplex PCR; TCRdb's version includes in-frame clones alone and lacks a portion of them. Seen here are 60,000 or so clones, approximately 97% observed once, and the top ten hold approximately 0.21%. Sequenced input: T cells isolated from PBMCs. The receptor's source is a human donor in good health. The rearrangement uses TRBV19 and TRBJ2-2; TRBD1 aligns across 7 bases. For the CDR3, the DNA is TGTGCCACGACAGGGCCGAGCCAAACCGGGGAGCTGTTTTTT. Amino acid sequence: CATTGPSQTGELFF.